A selection of T cell receptor beta chains follows, all from one sample in a study of beta chain features in type 1 diabetes. Sequenced by immunoSEQ multiplex PCR; TCRdb stores in-frame clones only, minus some. The repertoire holds 160,000 or so clones, with approximately 10% as singletons. Input material: central memory CD4+ T cells from blood. The source of these receptors is a woman in her twenties or thirties with type 1 diabetes. CDR3s include the opening cysteine and the closing phenylalanine or tryptophan. The D gene is left open where the match is weak. Rows may omit the clone size; those that give it use once, few, many or a size class.

clone_size | d_call | j_call | v_call | cdr3_nt | cdr3_aa
few | . | TRBJ1-5 | TRBV13 | TGTGCCAGCAGCTTAATTCCGAATCAGCCCCAGCATTTT | CASSLIPNQPQHF
few | . | TRBJ2-5 | TRBV7-8 | TGTGCCAGCAGCAGAGAGATTCGAGAGACCCAGTACTTC | CASSREIRETQYF
few | . | TRBJ2-5 | TRBV5-6 | TGTGCCAGCAGCTTTTCCACAAAAGAGACCCAGTACTTC | CASSFSTKETQYF
few | . | TRBJ1-1 | TRBV5-1 | TGCGCCAGCAGCAAGGCGGGCATGAACACTGAAGCTTTCTTT | CASSKAGMNTEAFF
few | . | TRBJ1-1 | TRBV30 | TGTGCCTGGACCCGGTCTATGAACACTGAAGCTTTCTTT | CAWTRSMNTEAFF
few | . | TRBJ2-7 | TRBV30 | TGTGCCTGGAGTGCTTCCTACGAGCAGTACTTC | CAWSASYEQYF
few | . | TRBJ2-3 | TRBV12-5 | TGTGCTAGTGGTTTGCCCCCCTTCACAGATACGCAGTATTTT | CASGLPPFTDTQYF
few | . | TRBJ2-3 | TRBV5-4 | TGTGCCAGCAGCTTGGCTCGGGAGTCAAATACGCAGTATTTT | CASSLARESNTQYF
. | . | TRBJ2-6 | TRBV30 | TGTGCCTGGAGCCCATTCTCTGGGGCCAACGTCCTGACTTTC | CAWSPFSGANVLTF
few | . | TRBJ2-1 | TRBV19 | TGTGCCAGTAGTATCCAGGGGGGAACCTACAATGAGCAGTTCTTC | CASSIQGGTYNEQFF
. | . | TRBJ1-2 | TRBV30 | TGTGCCTGGAGTAAACAGACGGACTATGGCTACACCTTC | CAWSKQTDYGYTF
few | TRBD1 | TRBJ1-4 | TRBV18 | TGTGCCAGCTCACAGGGCGCCGGGACAGGGGATGAAAAACTGTTTTTT | CASSQGAGTGDEKLFF
. | . | TRBJ2-1 | TRBV23-1 | TGCGCCAGCAGTCAATCTAGAGACTCCGCACTATCGTGTGAGCAGTTCTTC | CASSQSRDSALSCEQFF
few | . | TRBJ2-3 | TRBV7-3 | TGTGCCAGCAGCACCGGTCCACCGAGCACAGATACGCAGTATTTT | CASSTGPPSTDTQYF
few | TRBD1 | TRBJ2-1 | TRBV30 | TGTGGACAGGGAGAGTTCCCCTACAATGAGCAGTTCTTC | CGQGEFPYNEQFF
. | . | TRBJ2-1 | TRBV15 | TGTGCCACCAGCAGAGATTCGGCAGGAGGTATCAATGAGCAGTTCTTC | CATSRDSAGGINEQFF
few | . | TRBJ2-1 | TRBV4-1 | TGCGCCAGCAGCCAAGATCCCGGGACACCCTTTCGGGGGCAGTTCTTC | CASSQDPGTPFRGQFF
. | TRBD2 | TRBJ2-5 | TRBV7-7 | TGTGCTAGCAGCGCGACTAGCCGAGGGGAGACCCAGTACTTC | CASSATSRGETQYF
many | . | TRBJ2-2 | TRBV4-1 | TGCGCCAGCAGCCAAGTTACAACCGGGGAGCTGTTTTTT | CASSQVTTGELFF
. | TRBD1 | TRBJ2-7 | TRBV7-2 | TGTGCCAGCAGCAGATCGACAGGGCCCTACGAGCAGTACTTC | CASSRSTGPYEQYF
. | . | TRBJ2-5 | TRBV15 | TGTGCCACCAGCAGAGTAGGGAACAGGAACCTCCAAGAGACCCAGTACTTC | CATSRVGNRNLQETQYF
. | TRBD1 | TRBJ1-2 | TRBV6-5 | TGTGCCAGCAGTTACTCGACAGGGAGGTATGGCTACACCTTC | CASSYSTGRYGYTF
. | TRBD1 | TRBJ1-2 | TRBV11-2 | TGTGCCAGCAGTCCCGGGACAGTTAACTATGGCTACACCTTC | CASSPGTVNYGYTF
. | . | TRBJ2-3 | TRBV7-3 | TGTGCCAGCAGCTTAATGGGAGCTAGCACAGATACGCAGTATTTT | CASSLMGASTDTQYF
few | TRBD1 | TRBJ2-1 | TRBV2 | TGTGCCAACTCGGACAGGGGGATCTACAATGAGCAGTTCTTC | CANSDRGIYNEQFF
. | . | TRBJ1-2 | TRBV6-1 | TGTGCCAGCAGTGAACCGGTAGATTATTATGGCTACACCTTC | CASSEPVDYYGYTF
. | . | TRBJ2-2 | TRBV4-2 | TGTGCCAGCAGCCAAGACCGGGACGGGGAGCTGTTTTTT | CASSQDRDGELFF
. | TRBD2 | TRBJ2-2 | TRBV28 | TGTGCCAGCAGTTTATTCCCAGCGGGAGGTACCGGGGAGCTGTTTTTT | CASSLFPAGGTGELFF
. | TRBD1 | TRBJ1-2 | TRBV14 | TGTGCCAGCAGCCTCCTCGGGACAGGGGTTTCGTATGGCTACACCTTC | CASSLLGTGVSYGYTF
. | . | TRBJ1-2 | TRBV11-3 | TGTGCCAGCAGCTCGGACGGACTAGGCGGCTACACCTTC | CASSSDGLGGYTF
. | TRBD2 | TRBJ2-5 | TRBV5-4 | TGTGCCAGCAGCTTGGCCGGGGGGTACCAAGAGACCCAGTACTTC | CASSLAGGYQETQYF
few | TRBD1 | TRBJ2-1 | TRBV28 | TGTGCCAGCAGACCTCGACAGGGAGAGCAGTTCTTC | CASRPRQGEQFF
. | . | TRBJ2-3 | TRBV7-9 | TGTGCCAGCAGCTCCAACAGGGTGGGCACAGATACGCAGTATTTT | CASSSNRVGTDTQYF
few | . | TRBJ2-7 | TRBV5-6 | TGTGCCAGCAGCTTTCGACAATCCTACGAGCAGTACTTC | CASSFRQSYEQYF
. | . | TRBJ2-3 | TRBV11-3 | TGTGCCAGCAGCCGCCAGGGCGGTTCGTTAGATACGCAGTATTTT | CASSRQGGSLDTQYF
many | TRBD1 | TRBJ2-5 | TRBV29-1 | TGCAGCGGCCAGGACAGGGGCGAGACCCAGTACTTC | CSGQDRGETQYF
. | TRBD1 | TRBJ2-2 | TRBV5-4 | TGTGCCAGCAGCCTGACAGGGTCGAACACCGGGGAGCTGTTTTTT | CASSLTGSNTGELFF
. | TRBD1 | TRBJ1-5 | TRBV7-2 | TGTGCCAGCAGCCATGAATCAGGGGGTCATTTCCCCCAGCATTTT | CASSHESGGHFPQHF
. | TRBD2 | TRBJ2-1 | TRBV9 | TGTGCCAGCAGCGTACAACTAGCGGGAGCTGGGGAGCAGTTCTTC | CASSVQLAGAGEQFF
. | TRBD2 | TRBJ2-1 | TRBV28 | TGTGCCAGCAGTTTAGGGCTAGCGGACTACAATGAGCAGTTCTTC | CASSLGLADYNEQFF
few | TRBD1 | TRBJ1-5 | TRBV4-2 | TGTGCCAGCAGCCTGACCGACAGGGGCTCGGGTAGCAATCAGCCCCAGCATTTT | CASSLTDRGSGSNQPQHF
. | TRBD2 | TRBJ2-1 | TRBV5-1 | TGCGCCAGCACAGGGCTAGCGGGGGCCTACAATGAGCAGTTCTTC | CASTGLAGAYNEQFF